This entry features one TCR beta chain sequence. This specimen comes from a study of blood T cell repertoires in COVID-19. Overall study: PBMCs, B-cell-depleted T cells, or T cells were the source of the cDNA or gDNA that made up the material.

Per the original data handling: From reference gene primer amplification, estimates of nucleated cell counts were derived. Repertoires were generated with immunoSEQ multiplex PCR, while TCRdb's copy carries only in-frame clones and drops some. Clonal size and the V and J genes are those of that table, whereas D and trimming came from the DNA. This sample has about 400,000 clones; roughly 90% occur once, and the top ten carry 0.9% to 1%. V lost 2 bases to trimming and J lost 1 base, with 8 bases between them. Germline V CDR1 and CDR2: KGHSH, LQKENI. The CDR3 consists of 14 residues. Self-reported history from a screening survey and questionnaire set each donor's cohort.

The sequenced sample consisted of PBMCs or T cells enriched from blood (not recorded which). V is TRBV18 and J is TRBJ1-2; the D is unclear. The TCR comes from a woman aged 25-40 years with acute COVID-19. This CDR3 is CASSPGADNYGYTF. The CDR3 DNA is TGTGCCAGCTCACCAGGTGCGGATAACTATGGCTACACCTTC.